The TCR beta chain under discussion was sequenced for a study of shared clonotypes between healthy human individuals. The table came from immunoSEQ multiplex PCR; TCRdb's copy has only in-frame clones and leaves some out. The table shows some 1.4 million clones, with around 97% occurring only once. V lost 2 bases and J 4 bases, leaving 17 bases between the germline ends. The CDR3 has 16 amino acids. Germline assignment: CDR1 MNHNY and CDR2 SVGAGI (reference sequence). The specimen was naive CD4+ T cells sorted from blood. Described subset: CD45RA+ positively selected. The origin of this receptor is a man aged 30 to 39 in good health. The chain uses TRBV6-6 and TRBJ2-5, with a weak D call TRBD2 (5 bases). In DNA form, the CDR3 reads TGTGCCAGCAGTTACACCGACTACAAGCCCCGAGAGACCCAGTACTTC. It yields the protein CASSYTDYKPRETQYF.